The 16 T cell receptor beta chains below were found in one sample sequenced in a study of cytomegalovirus exposure and HLA in healthy donors. In the PCR, 60 Vbeta and 13 Jbeta primers were used. Some clones are missing from TCRdb's copy, which holds only in-frame ones; the method was immunoSEQ multiplex PCR. The repertoire holds 150,000 or so clones, with 80% as singletons. Input material: PBMCs. These receptor sequences come from a woman between 35 and 50 years old in good health and CMV-seropositive.

This chain uses TRBV6-6 with TRBJ2-5; the D gene is possibly TRBD1 (5 bases). The DNA end is more similar to TRBJ2-7, so the J call may be wrong. There are 13 residues in the CDR3. Germline assignment: CDR1 MNHNY and CDR2 SVGAGI (reference sequence). CDR3 DNA sequence: TGTGCCAGCACGACCGAGACAGCCTACGAGCAGTACTTC. It specifies CASTTETAYEQYF.

The V and J genes are TRBV12-5 and TRBJ2-7; 7 bases match TRBD2. Losses at the gene ends were 7 bases for V and 3 bases for J; bases not matched to a gene: 12. This CDR3 comprises 15 residues. Germline loops: CDR1 LGHNT, CDR2 FRNRAP. The CDR3 is CASAPLGGKGYEQYF. CDR3 nucleotides: TGTGCTAGTGCCCCCCTGGGAGGGAAGGGCTACGAGCAGTACTTC.

For this clone: The sample holds other DNA sequences that translate to the same CDR3. The chain recombines TRBV5-1 with TRBJ2-7; D not certain. The V gene's germline CDR1 is SGHRS and CDR2 YFSETQ. The CDR3 has 11 residues. The V and J ends lost 3 bases and 3 bases respectively, with 4 bases between them. CDR3 protein: CASSSNYEQYF. CDR3 in DNA: TGCGCCAGCAGCTCCAACTACGAGCAGTACTTC.

The chain combines TRBV5-1 with TRBJ2-2; 14 bases line up with TRBD2. Germline CDR1 reads SGHRS; CDR2 reads YFSETQ. The CDR3 covers 17 residues. The V gene end was trimmed by 2 bases and the J gene end by 7 bases; junction bases not matched to a gene: 7. Here the CDR3 DNA reads TGCGCCAGCAGCTTTCCCGGACTAGCGGGAGGTATCGGGGAGCTGTTTTTT. This gives the protein CASSFPGLAGGIGELFF. The full variable domain, rest sourced from reference TRBV5-1 and TRBJ2-2, is KAGVTQTPRYLIKTRGQQVTLSCSPISGHRSVSWYQQTPGQGLQFLFEYFSETQRNKGNFPGRFSGRQFSNSRSEMNVSTLELGDSALYLCASSFPGLAGGIGELFFGEGSRLTVL.

The count of this clone is one. The chain recombines TRBV11-3 with TRBJ2-1; 10 positions match TRBD2. The V gene's germline CDR1 is SGHNT and CDR2 YENEEA. CDR3 length: 16 residues. V lost 1 base, J lost 2 bases, and 2 bases stayed unmatched. CDR3 amino acids: CASSLGLAGAYNEQFF. The CDR3 region has the DNA TGTGCCAGCAGCTTAGGGCTAGCGGGAGCCTACAATGAGCAGTTCTTC.

J is TRBJ2-6 and V is TRBV19; D is unclear. The V end was cut by 6 bases, the J end by 2 bases, with 8 bases between. Per germline, CDR1 LNHDA and CDR2 SQIVND (reference sequence). CDR3 length: 14 amino acids. In DNA, the CDR3 is TGTGCCAGTAGGACAAGCCCTGGGGCCAACGTCCTGACTTTC. It encodes CASRTSPGANVLTF.

The chain couples TRBV11-2 to TRBJ1-1; D unresolved. Germline CDR1 and CDR2: SGHAT and FQNNGV. V lost 0 bases to trimming and J lost 11 bases, with 7 bases between them. The CDR3 spans 11 residues. The CDR3 region has the DNA TGTGCCAGCAGCTTAGATCTAGAGGCTTTCTTT. It specifies CASSLDLEAFF.

This clone was observed a handful of times. This sequence joins TRBV11-2 and TRBJ2-7; 8 nucleotides line up with TRBD2. J lost 4 bases, V lost 3 bases, and 2 bases had no gene match. The CDR3 loop spans 13 amino acids. Germline CDR1 SGHAT, CDR2 FQNNGV. The CDR3: CASSLGGGYEQYF. CDR3 coding DNA: TGTGCCAGCAGCTTGGGCGGGGGGTACGAGCAGTACTTC. The full variable domain, its missing parts supplied by reference TRBV11-2 and TRBJ2-7, is EAGVAQSPRYKIIEKRQSVAFWCNPISGHATLYWYQQILGQGPKLLIQFQNNGVVDDSQLPKDRFSAERLKGVDSTLKIQPAKLEDSAVYLCASSLGGGYEQYFGPGTRLTVT.

The chain carries TRBV30 and TRBJ2-1; 10 nucleotides align to TRBD2. Germline CDR1 GTSNPN, CDR2 SVGIG (reference sequence). Germline trimming cut 4 bases from V and 6 bases from J; bases unmatched to any gene: 12. The length of the CDR3 is 16 residues. CDR3 sequence reads: CAWNGLAGVGGNEQFF. The CDR3 bases are TGTGCCTGGAACGGTCTAGCGGGAGTCGGTGGCAATGAGCAGTTCTTC.

V is TRBV30 and J is TRBJ2-7, with D possibly being TRBD2 (6 bases). Trimming cost V 2 bases and J 3 bases, with 8 bases left between them. This CDR3 is 12 amino acids long. CDR1 GTSNPN and CDR2 SVGIG come from the germline V gene (reference sequence). The CDR3 loop is CAWSISGYEQYF. CDR3 coding DNA: TGTGCCTGGAGTATTAGCGGCTACGAGCAGTACTTC. Looking up the rest from reference TRBV30 and TRBJ2-7 gives the full variable domain: SQTIHQWPATLVQPVGSPLSLECTVEGTSNPNLYWYRQAAGRGLQLLFYSVGIGQISSEVPQNLSASRPQDRQFILSSKKLLLSDSGFYLCAWSISGYEQYFGPGTRLTVT.

This clone occurred a few times. The rearrangement uses TRBV2 and TRBJ2-6; D remains unclear. The V and J ends lost 1 base and 0 bases respectively, with 13 bases between them. CDR1 is SNHLY and CDR2 is FYNNEI in the germline V gene. The CDR3 loop spans 18 amino acids. The CDR3: CASSEVRGKYSGANVLTF. The DNA for the CDR3 is TGTGCCAGCAGTGAAGTGAGAGGAAAATACTCTGGGGCCAACGTCCTGACTTTC.

The chain has TRBV28 and TRBJ2-3; 8 nucleotides line up with TRBD1. The CDR3 is 16 amino acids. Trimming took 4 bases from V and 0 from J; bases not matched to a gene: 6. Germline V gene lookup returns CDR1 MDHEN and CDR2 SYDVKM. CDR3 nucleotide sequence: TGTGCCAGCAGTTCCCCAGGGGGCGTCAGCACAGATACGCAGTATTTT. As protein: CASSSPGGVSTDTQYF.

The chain combines TRBV6-7 with TRBJ2-1; 7 bases agree with TRBD2. TRBV6-7 is assigned to the ORF class and has an uncertain function. This CDR3 is built from 18 residues. J gave up 8 bases and V 0 bases, and 16 bases lay outside the gene matches. CDR3 coding DNA: TGTGCCAGCAGTTACTCGATTGAGAGGACTAGGCTAAGCTATGAGCAGTTCTTC. It yields the protein CASSYSIERTRLSYEQFF.

The J gene is TRBJ1-1, the V gene TRBV5-1; 9 bases are a match to TRBD1. Germline-derived CDR1 and CDR2 are SGHRS and YFSETQ. The junction had 5 bases not matched to a gene; V was cut back by 4 bases and J by 4 bases. The CDR3 covers 14 residues. CDR3 nucleotides: TGCGCCAGCAGCCCGACAGGGGGAATCACTGAAGCTTTCTTT. Translating gives CASSPTGGITEAFF.

The V call is TRBV13, the J call TRBJ2-7; 10 bases fit TRBD1. Germline assignment: CDR1 PRHDT and CDR2 FYEKMQ (reference sequence). The CDR3 totals 15 residues. V trimming: 4 bases; J trimming: 3 bases; junction bases outside the gene matches: 6. CDR3 residues: CASSSSGTGVYEQYF. CDR3 nucleotides: TGTGCCAGCAGCTCCTCCGGGACAGGGGTCTACGAGCAGTACTTC.

The chain couples TRBV19 to TRBJ1-3; TRBD1 agrees at 7 bases. This CDR3 has 14 residues. V lost 6 bases and J lost 2; bases outside the gene matches: 4. The germline V gene has CDR1 LNHDA and CDR2 SQIVND (reference sequence). CDR3 bases: TGTGCCAGTAGAAAAACAGGGGCTGGAAACACCATATATTTT. Translating it yields CASRKTGAGNTIYF.